The present T cell receptor (beta chain) was sequenced within a study of chemoradiotherapy in HPV16-positive cancers. Repeated repertoire sampling spanned the course of chemoradiotherapy. V lost 6 bases to trimming and J lost 2 bases; unmatched junction nucleotides: 5. The germline gives CDR1 WSHSY, CDR2 SAAADI. This CDR3 comprises 14 residues. The method was immunoSEQ multiplex PCR; TCRdb's version includes in-frame clones alone and lacks a portion of them. The data show thousands of clones, approximately 84% seen once. The receptor was derived from a human donor with HPV-associated anogenital cancer. The chain links TRBV10-2 to TRBJ2-3; 7 bases align to TRBD1. The specimen was tumor tissue, collected from a patient who underwent chemoradiotherapy. CDR3 sequence reads: CASREQGVTDTQYF. For the CDR3, the DNA is TGCGCCAGCAGGGAGCAGGGGGTCACAGATACGCAGTATTTT.